This T cell receptor (beta chain) was found in a study of blood T cell repertoires in COVID-19 (dated by TCRdb to 2018 to 2021). Broadly, across the study: Collaborator samples came from the United States, Italy and Spain and covered acute and convalescent phases of COVID-19. The prospective study material was composed of cDNA or gDNA derived from T cells, B-cell-depleted T cells, or PBMCs. Deeply sampled blood TCRbeta repertoires from subjects exposed to, actively infected with, or recovered from COVID-19 were included in the dataset. A freely available public database, intended as a resource for researchers studying the immune response to SARS-CoV-2, is where the repertoires were released. The samples were drawn from the first 160 participants of the ongoing ImmuneRACE study and from some 1,300 subjects provided by 6 global collaborators. Nearly every sample came with metadata listing a de-identified subject ID, COVID-19 status, age in years and sex. Where available, HLA class I and class II types were taken from metadata supplied by the sample provider and were not determined by assay-based typing.

A remark on this clone: There is no known antigen for this receptor. No clone much larger than this one lies a single base away; base qualities are absent.

General study outcomes and caveats: The amount of clinical and demographic metadata varied by source and participant and was provided uncurated.

The immunoSEQ Assay, a bias-controlled multiplex PCR, was used to amplify TCRbeta CDR3 regions from genomic DNA. The paper's processing steps were these. Within the assay, amplification of reference gene primers was used to estimate how many nucleated cells each sample contained. To quantify the absolute abundance of each unique TCRbeta CDR3 rearrangement, sequence reads were collapsed and filtered. For each sample, productive Simpson clonality was calculated as the square root of Simpson's diversity index across productive rearrangements. TCRdb provides this immuneACCESS table in a form limited to in-frame rearrangements. Some clones are lacking; in checked studies, under half of them reflect an unresolved V gene, and why the rest are absent is not known. V and J calls and clone size follow that table, whereas D and trimming were derived from the DNA. Recorded for this sample are under 200,000 clones; roughly 84% of them occurred a single time. The top ten constitute 12% to 15% of the sample.

The collaborating institutions used their own protocols to collect whole blood in K2EDTA tubes. For TCRbeta analysis, collaborators shipped samples in one of three forms: frozen whole blood, isolated PBMCs, or DNA extracted from either of those sample types. V is reduced by 6 bases and J by 6 bases, leaving a spacing of 12 bases between them. CDR1 is given as MRHNA and CDR2 as SNTAGT, both from the germline V gene. The CDR3 contains 13 residues, cysteine and phenylalanine counted. Only the CDR3 DNA stays, 39 bases, in frame from base 1. The TCR comes from a man aged 18 to 30 with active or convalescent COVID-19. The sequence is built from TRBV6-4 and TRBJ2-1; no confident D gene assignment can be made. Source material: peripheral blood. The CDR3 is CASSAGFGNEQFF. The nucleotides are TGTGCCAGCAGCGCAGGATTTGGCAATGAGCAGTTCTTC.